These 16 T cell receptor beta chains were all obtained from the same sample, sequenced in a study of CD8+ T cells in alopecia areata. RNA extraction and reverse transcription yielded cDNA as sequencing template. Profiled with immunoSEQ multiplex PCR; TCRdb holds only in-frame clones, not every one. The data contain 130,000 to 150,000 clones, 45% to 60% of them singletons. Sample: CD4+ T cells sorted from blood, taken at week 0. The receptors derive from a human donor with alopecia areata.

J is TRBJ1-1 and V is TRBV5-1, with D unresolved. Germline-derived CDR1 and CDR2 are SGHRS and YFSETQ. CDR3 length: 14 residues. Trimming took 0 bases from V and 2 from J, leaving 8 bases between them. The CDR3 loop is CASSLGSSNTEAFF. As DNA, the CDR3 is TGCGCCAGCAGCTTGGGGTCCAGCAACACTGAAGCTTTCTTT.

This clone came up a few times. This chain links TRBV5-1 with TRBJ2-7, with TRBD1 matching over 7 bases. Looked up from germline, CDR1 is SGHRS and CDR2 is YFSETQ. V shed 0 bases, J shed 8 bases, and the junction held 8 bases outside the gene matches. The CDR3 is 14 amino acids. CDR3 DNA sequence: TGCGCCAGCAGCTTGGCTGGAGACAGGGCGCAGCAGTACTTC. Translation gives CASSLAGDRAQQYF.

The chain carries TRBV2 and TRBJ2-5; D unresolved. Per germline, CDR1 SNHLY and CDR2 FYNNEI. V was trimmed by 2 bases and J by 2 bases, leaving 6 bases between them. This CDR3 comprises 13 residues. The CDR3 nucleotides are TGTGCCAGCAGTGAAAGCACACAAGAGACCCAGTACTTC. It specifies CASSESTQETQYF.

This clone was seen a few times. CDR3: CSTGQGRAEAFF. The CDR3 nucleotides are TGCAGCACCGGACAGGGGAGGGCTGAAGCTTTCTTT. The chain has TRBV29-1 and TRBJ1-1, with 9 bases aligning to TRBD1. The CDR3 is 12 amino acids. Germline V gene data show CDR1 as SQVTM and CDR2 as ANQGSEA. V dropped 8 bases and J dropped 6; count of bases not matched to a gene: 7.

This clone was counted between two and nine times. V is TRBV29-1 and J is TRBJ1-5, with D possibly matching TRBD1 (5 bases). This CDR3 has 14 residues. Deletions cut 5 bases from V and 4 bases from J, with 15 bases between. Germline V gene data show CDR1 as SQVTM and CDR2 as ANQGSEA. CDR3: CSVFEGEGNQPQHF. CDR3 DNA sequence: TGCAGCGTTTTCGAGGGTGAGGGGAATCAGCCCCAGCATTTT.

V gene TRBV27 combines with J gene TRBJ2-1; TRBD2 matches 10 bases. Losses at the gene ends were 0 bases for V and 7 bases for J; bases not matched to a gene: 3. In germline, CDR1 is MNHEY, CDR2 SMNVEV (reference sequence). The CDR3 runs to 15 residues. CDR3 in amino acids: CASSLSPSGSNEQFF. The CDR3 DNA reads TGTGCCAGCAGTTTATCGCCTAGCGGGAGTAATGAGCAGTTCTTC.

This clone was counted many times. This chain connects TRBV27 to TRBJ2-7; D might be TRBD2 (5 bases). V was pared by 4 bases and J by 0 bases, with 10 bases between. The CDR3 spans 14 residues. The germline gives CDR1 MNHEY, CDR2 SMNVEV (reference sequence). Written as DNA, the CDR3 is TGTGCCAGCAGTTCCCCGGGGAACTCCTACGAGCAGTACTTC. This gives the protein CASSSPGNSYEQYF.

The chain joins TRBV29-1 to TRBJ2-7; 9 bases are a match to TRBD1. The J segment lost 7 bases and the V segment lost 5 bases, leaving 9 bases of the junction unmatched. The CDR3 has 13 residues. Germline V gene data show CDR1 as SQVTM and CDR2 as ANQGSEA. CDR3 region: CSVFWTGAGEQYF. The CDR3 nucleotides are TGCAGCGTTTTCTGGACAGGGGCGGGGGAGCAGTACTTC.

This clone turned up a few times. The chain uses TRBV4-2 and TRBJ2-7, with D tentatively TRBD1 (6 bases). Germline loops: CDR1 LGHNA, CDR2 YNFKEQ. V was shortened by 2 bases and J by 2 bases, with 13 bases between the two germline ends. The CDR3 is 15 amino acids. CDR3 sequence: CASSQNRAAAYEQYF. DNA for the CDR3: TGTGCCAGCAGCCAAAACAGGGCAGCGGCCTACGAGCAGTACTTC.

A remark on this clone: Other DNA sequences of this sample code for an identical CDR3. The chain carries TRBV27 and TRBJ2-6; 9 bases are shared with TRBD2. V shed 6 bases and J 1 base; nucleotides not matched to a gene: 1. Germline CDR1 reads MNHEY; CDR2 reads SMNVEV (reference sequence). The CDR3 extends over 15 amino acids. The CDR3 here is CASSSGGSGANVLTF. The CDR3, as DNA: TGTGCCAGCAGCAGCGGGGGGTCTGGGGCCAACGTCCTGACTTTC. The full variable domain, completed using reference TRBV27 and TRBJ2-6, is EAQVTQNPRYLITVTGKKLTVTCSQNMNHEYMSWYRQDPGLGLRQIYYSMNVEVTDKGDVPEGYKVSRKEKRNFPLILESPSPNQTSLYFCASSSGGSGANVLTFGAGSRLTVL.

J is TRBJ2-6 and V is TRBV6-1; D may be TRBD2 (5 bases). Germline loops: CDR1 MNHNS, CDR2 SASEGT. The CDR3 runs 15 residues. Trimming pared 6 bases from V and 0 bases from J, leaving 9 bases between. The CDR3 sequence is CASSGTSSGANVLTF. CDR3 in DNA: TGTGCCAGCAGCGGCACTAGCTCTGGGGCCAACGTCCTGACTTTC.

The chain employs TRBV29-1 and TRBJ2-3, with D perhaps matching TRBD1 (5 bases). Trimming cost V 3 bases and J 3 bases, with 13 bases left between them. CDR3 length: 14 residues. Germline values: CDR1 SQVTM, CDR2 ANQGSEA. The CDR3 coding sequence is TGCAGCGTTGACGGTCAGGGTGGGACAGATACGCAGTATTTT. This codes for CSVDGQGGTDTQYF.

The table lists this clone with a few counts. The chain is built from TRBV15 and TRBJ1-1, with D maybe TRBD1 (5 bases). Germline lookup yields CDR1 LNHNV and CDR2 YYDKDF (reference sequence). The V end was cut by 5 bases, the J end by 3 bases, with 16 bases between. The CDR3 is 15 amino acids. CDR3 nucleotides: TGTGCCACCAGCTCCCGTACAGGTTACGACACTGAAGCTTTCTTT. This encodes CATSSRTGYDTEAFF.

The chain links TRBV7-2 to TRBJ2-6, with 13 bases aligning to TRBD2. The germline V gene has CDR1 SGHTA and CDR2 FQGNSA. V lost 4 bases to trimming and J lost 0 bases; unmatched junction nucleotides: 6. The CDR3 is 19 amino acids. The CDR3 spells CASSSGLAGRYSGANVLTF. In DNA form, the CDR3 reads TGTGCCAGCAGCTCGGGACTAGCGGGACGCTACTCTGGGGCCAACGTCCTGACTTTC.

This sequence joins TRBV11-2 and TRBJ2-1; TRBD1 might be the D (5 bases). CDR1 and CDR2 from the germline V gene are SGHAT and FQNNGV. V lost 4 bases and J lost 9, with 19 bases in between. The CDR3 spans 15 residues. This CDR3 is CASSSRRGAVFEQFF. CDR3 sequence (DNA): TGTGCCAGCAGCTCCAGACGTGGGGCGGTCTTTGAGCAGTTCTTC.

A few counts support this clone. The chain has TRBV30 and TRBJ2-7; tentative D call: TRBD2 (5 bases). The CDR3 totals 11 residues. The V end lost 1 base, the J end lost 4 bases, and 5 bases lay between the germline ends. Germline CDR1 reads GTSNPN; CDR2 reads SVGIG (reference sequence). The CDR3 spells CAWSAGYEQYF. As DNA, the CDR3 is TGTGCCTGGAGTGCGGGGTACGAGCAGTACTTC.